These T cell receptor beta chains were read from a single sample in a study of T cell responses to AZD1222 COVID-19 vaccine. Profiled with immunoSEQ multiplex PCR; TCRdb holds only in-frame clones, not every one. The data show 95,000 to 120,000 clones, with just over 85% seen just once and 2.5% to 4% held by the top ten. Source: peripheral blood, taken on day 0 of AZD1222 vaccination. The receptors shown here come from an adult in good health. CDR3s include the opening cysteine and the closing phenylalanine or tryptophan. Fields, in order: D gene, clone size, J gene, V gene, CDR3 DNA, CDR3 protein. D genes are given only for firm matches. Size values are once, few and many counts, or a class for expanded clones, and some rows have none.

TRBD1 | - | TRBJ1-5 | TRBV18 | TGTGCCAGCTCACCAGCCGGGACAGGGAGGAATCAGCCCCAGCATTTT | CASSPAGTGRNQPQHF
- | - | TRBJ1-6 | TRBV24-1 | TGTGCCACCAGTGATTTGCCCGTTTCCTTTTATAATTCACCCCTCCACTTT | CATSDLPVSFYNSPLHF
- | - | TRBJ2-3 | TRBV5-8 | TGTGCCAGCAGCTTGGGGGGACGGCCGGCAGATACGCAGTATTTT | CASSLGGRPADTQYF
- | - | TRBJ1-2 | TRBV2 | TGTGCCAGCAGCCCGGACACCAATAACTATGGCTACACCTTC | CASSPDTNNYGYTF
TRBD2 | - | TRBJ2-2 | TRBV7-2 | TGTGCCAGCAGCATCTCTCTAGCGGGGGGGCCCTCCGGGGAGCTGTTTTTT | CASSISLAGGPSGELFF
- | - | TRBJ1-2 | TRBV11-1 | TGTGCCAGCTCTGCGGGGGCGGCCCCGGTGGACTACACCTTC | CASSAGAAPVDYTF
TRBD2 | once | TRBJ2-2 | TRBV4-2 | TGTGCCAGCAGCCAAGTTGTAGGGCTAGCGGGGGGCACCGGGGAGCTGTTTTTT | CASSQVVGLAGGTGELFF
- | - | TRBJ2-2 | TRBV3-1/TRBV3-2 | TGTGCCACCGGGTGGGGCCAGAACACCGGGGAGCTGTTTTTT | CATGWGQNTGELFF
TRBD1 | - | TRBJ1-4 | TRBV7-2 | TGTGCCAGCAGCACAAGGCAGACAGGGGCCAATGAAAAACTGTTTTTT | CASSTRQTGANEKLFF
- | - | TRBJ2-6 | TRBV11-2 | TGTGCCAGCACCCTAGACGGGGCCCCTGGGGCCAACGTCCTGACTTTC | CASTLDGAPGANVLTF
- | - | TRBJ2-5 | TRBV11-1 | TGTGCCAGCAGCGCCGGGACACTTCAAGAGACCCAGTACTTC | CASSAGTLQETQYF
TRBD2 | - | TRBJ2-1 | TRBV7-7 | TGTGCCAGCAGCTTAGTACTAGCGGCACTCAATGAGCAGTTCTTC | CASSLVLAALNEQFF
- | - | TRBJ1-4 | TRBV30 | TGTGCCTGGAGTGTAGGGACCCACAATGAAAAACTGTTTTTT | CAWSVGTHNEKLFF
- | once | TRBJ2-7 | TRBV6-5 | TGTGCCAGCAGTTACGGCGGACCCCCCTACGAGCAGTACTTC | CASSYGGPPYEQYF
TRBD2 | - | TRBJ2-1 | TRBV19 | TGTGCCAGTAGTATAGATCCTGGGAGGGATCACAATGAGCAGTTCTTC | CASSIDPGRDHNEQFF
- | - | TRBJ2-5 | TRBV29-1 | TGCAGCGTTGTCGAGGGGGGGGGAGAGACCCAGTACTTC | CSVVEGGGETQYF
- | - | TRBJ2-2 | TRBV5-1 | TGCGCCAGCAGGATAGGGGGGTACACCGGGGAGCTGTTTTTT | CASRIGGYTGELFF
- | few | TRBJ2-2 | TRBV19 | TGTGCCAGTAGTATTGAATTTCGGGACACGGCGTACACCGGGGAGCTGTTTTTT | CASSIEFRDTAYTGELFF
TRBD1 | - | TRBJ2-7 | TRBV5-4 | TGTGCCAGCAGCCCCTCCAGGACAGGGGGGCTTGGCGAGCAGTACTTC | CASSPSRTGGLGEQYF
- | - | TRBJ2-1 | TRBV19 | TGTGCCAGTAGCACCCGGACCACCCCGCAGTTCTTC | CASSTRTTPQFF